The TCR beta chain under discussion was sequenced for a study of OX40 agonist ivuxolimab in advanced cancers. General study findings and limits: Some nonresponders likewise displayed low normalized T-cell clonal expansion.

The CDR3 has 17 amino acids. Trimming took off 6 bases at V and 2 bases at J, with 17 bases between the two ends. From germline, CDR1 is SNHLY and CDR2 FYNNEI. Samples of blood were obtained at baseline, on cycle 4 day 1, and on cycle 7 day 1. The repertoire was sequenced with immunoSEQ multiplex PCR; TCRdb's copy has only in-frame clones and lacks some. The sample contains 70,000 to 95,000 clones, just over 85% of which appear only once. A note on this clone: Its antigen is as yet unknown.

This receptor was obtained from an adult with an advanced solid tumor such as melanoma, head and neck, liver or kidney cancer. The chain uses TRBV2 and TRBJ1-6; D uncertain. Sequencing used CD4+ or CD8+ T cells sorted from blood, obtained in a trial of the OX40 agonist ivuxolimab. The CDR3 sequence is CASSQASLRTYNSPLHF. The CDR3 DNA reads TGTGCCAGCAGCCAGGCTTCCCTAAGGACCTATAATTCACCCCTCCACTTT.